This T cell receptor (beta chain) was captured in a study of regulatory T cells in long-lasting Graves disease. Described time point: persistent/refractory GD, antithyroid drugs over 5 years with positive TRAb. RNA isolated from PBMCs was used to make the TCR library. An endocrinology unit in Xi'an, China, supplied the patients. Approximately 10-milliliter peripheral blood samples went into EDTA tubes. Germline assignment: CDR1 MGHRA and CDR2 YSYEKL. The junction had 10 bases not matched to a gene; V was cut back by 4 bases and J by 3 bases. This CDR3 comprises 17 residues. The authors built TCR beta libraries using iRepertoire HTBI primers and Arm-PCR of CDR3 regions. TCRdb redid the calling of the multiplex PCR reads with MiXCR, one entry per CDR3 protein. The repertoire holds around 450,000 distinct CDR3 sequences, with approximately 21% as singletons.

The source material was peripheral blood mononuclear cells (PBMCs), sampled when the disease was refractory, from a patient treated with antithyroid drugs. This TCR was sampled from a female donor with Graves disease. The rearrangement uses TRBV4-1 and TRBJ2-1, with 9 bases matching TRBD1. The CDR3 region is CASSPRGGTGFYNEQFF. DNA of the CDR3: TGCGCCAGCAGCCCACGTGGTGGGACAGGGTTCTACAATGAGCAGTTCTTC.